The source of this T cell receptor (beta chain) is a study of T cell repertoires in cytomegalovirus infection. Overall study: A matching HLA type, together with CMV infection, was signaled by public TCR beta signatures. Study conclusions and caveats: In two of eight donors, the top clonotype was HLA-C-restricted CMV-specific.

A single record per CDR3 protein comes from TCRdb applying MiXCR to the reads. The table lists under 600,000 distinct CDR3 sequences, more than 15% of them singletons, with roughly a quarter in the top ten. This clonotype was seen a few times. Its antigen remains unidentified. This CDR3 region has 14 residues. V was clipped by 3 bases and J by 8 bases; unmatched bases: 9. Germline loops: CDR1 MGHRA, CDR2 YSYEKL. Sequenced: CD8+ T cells from PBMCs. This chain connects TRBV4-1 to TRBJ1-2; 7 nucleotides align to TRBD1. The sequence was collected from a human donor in good health (CMV status not recorded). Some clones in this sample may be carry-over from other donors' samples. CDR3 loop: CASSHTGVAEGYTF. The CDR3 DNA reads TGCGCCAGCAGCCATACAGGGGTCGCGGAGGGCTACACCTTC.